This T cell receptor beta chain was sequenced during a study of Graves' ophthalmopathy and Graves' hyperthyroidism. Whole-study findings and limits: Ophthalmopathy versus stable hyperthyroidism: 13-signature model gave around 86% sensitivity, 75% to 82% specificity. Blood shared most expanded thyroid clonotypes above 0.001 frequency.

Of note for this clonotype: What it binds is unknown.

Researchers turned away patients with other autoimmune diseases, uncontrolled infections, pregnancy or lactation. From fresh peripheral blood, 8 to 10 ml in volume, the PBMCs were obtained. V was pared by 4 bases and J by 9 bases, with 12 bases of the junction left unmatched. This CDR3 contains 14 residues. The V gene's germline CDR1 is MNHEY and CDR2 SVGAGI. From RNA, the CDR3 regions of TCR beta chains were amplified and sequenced. First-round RT-PCR relied on HTBI primers, and a second-round multiplex PCR came next. TCRdb re-analysed the multiplex PCR reads in MiXCR, keeping a single row per CDR3 protein. The table shows a few hundred thousand distinct CDR3 sequences, with around 20% occurring only once.

This sequence was found in a woman younger than 35 with Graves' ophthalmopathy. Input material: peripheral blood. V and J are TRBV6-5 and TRBJ2-7, with TRBD1 matching over 7 bases. The CDR3 sequence is CASSSRQGVAGQYF. The CDR3 DNA reads as TGTGCCAGCAGTTCCAGACAGGGTGTCGCCGGGCAGTACTTC.